Listed below are T cell receptor beta chains from one sample, sequenced in a study of PD-L1 blockade in urothelial cancer. Clones were sequenced by immunoSEQ multiplex PCR, and TCRdb holds only the in-frame ones, with some missing. Counted here are approximately 41,000 clones, around 81% occurring once; the ten biggest clones make up 12% to 15%. The specimen was PBMCs, collected around atezolizumab (anti-PD-L1) treatment. Receptors originate from an elderly man with urothelial cancer. Each CDR3 is given with its conserved first and last residue. The D gene is left open where the match is weak. Expanded clones get a size class; other rows say once, few or many, or leave the size out.

>TRBD1|TRBV19|TRBJ1-5|-
CASSLRTGDSNQPQHF
TGTGCCAGTAGTCTCCGGACAGGCGATAGCAATCAGCCCCAGCATTTT
>TRBD1|TRBV11-2|TRBJ2-7|-
CASSLGTGGEQYF
TGTGCCAGCAGTTTAGGAACAGGGGGCGAGCAGTACTTC
>-|TRBV9|TRBJ2-2|-
CASSVGMEFVPGELFF
TGTGCCAGCAGCGTAGGAATGGAGTTCGTACCAGGGGAGCTGTTTTTT
>TRBD1|TRBV5-1|TRBJ2-7|-
CASRVGQTYEQYF
TGCGCCAGCAGGGTGGGACAGACCTACGAGCAGTACTTC
>-|TRBV19|TRBJ2-1|-
CASSIALTGLHYNEQFF
TGTGCCAGTAGTATAGCCCTTACAGGGCTACATTACAATGAGCAGTTCTTC
>TRBD1|TRBV28|TRBJ1-1|-
CASSLPQGALQNTEAFF
TGTGCCAGCAGTTTACCCCAGGGGGCCCTACAGAACACTGAAGCTTTCTTT
>TRBD2|TRBV6-5|TRBJ2-2|-
CASTRTSGSKGELFF
TGTGCCAGCACCCGGACTAGCGGGAGCAAGGGGGAGCTGTTTTTT
>-|TRBV7-9|TRBJ2-4|-
CASSLIFRGSAKNIQYF
TGTGCCAGCAGCTTAATATTCAGGGGTTCGGCCAAAAACATTCAGTACTTC
>-|TRBV30|TRBJ2-3|-
CAWSVQHFTDTQYF
TGTGCCTGGAGCGTACAGCATTTCACAGATACGCAGTATTTT
>-|TRBV11-2|TRBJ2-1|once
CASSLGAKSSYNEQFF
TGTGCCAGCAGCTTAGGTGCGAAAAGCTCCTACAATGAGCAGTTCTTC
>-|TRBV28|TRBJ2-4|-
CASSLGHGNIQYF
TGTGCCAGCAGTTTGGGACACGGAAACATTCAGTACTTC
>-|TRBV18|TRBJ1-2|-
CASSPGGATYGYTF
TGTGCCAGCTCACCAGGGGGCGCTACCTATGGCTACACCTTC
>TRBD2|TRBV6-5|TRBJ2-1|-
CASSYWGTSGLNEQFF
TGTGCCAGCAGTTACTGGGGGACTAGCGGGTTAAATGAGCAGTTCTTC
>TRBD2|TRBV19|TRBJ2-7|-
CASSISGIPNSYEQYF
TGTGCCAGTAGTATTAGCGGGATCCCAAACTCCTACGAGCAGTACTTC
>-|TRBV6-1|TRBJ1-2|-
CASSEVKEGPRRGYTF
TGTGCCAGCAGTGAAGTTAAGGAGGGGCCACGTCGCGGCTACACCTTC
>-|TRBV7-7|TRBJ2-2|-
CAVRRAARNTGELFF
TGTGCCGTCAGAAGAGCGGCTAGAAACACCGGGGAGCTGTTTTTT
>TRBD1|TRBV5-1|TRBJ2-5|-
CASSLAPAGTGETQYF
TGCGCCAGCAGCTTGGCACCAGCGGGGACAGGGGAGACCCAGTACTTC
>-|TRBV7-2|TRBJ2-7|-
CASSRGAGWTYEQYF
TGTGCCAGCAGCCGGGGGGCGGGATGGACCTACGAGCAGTACTTC
>TRBD1|TRBV5-1|TRBJ2-5|-
CASRPGTGRETQYF
TGCGCCAGCAGACCCGGGACAGGTCGGGAGACCCAGTACTTC
>-|TRBV11-3|TRBJ2-3|once
CASSLDASASTQYF
TGTGCCAGCAGCTTAGATGCTAGCGCCTCAACGCAGTATTTT
>TRBD1|TRBV5-1|TRBJ2-3|-
CASSQGQGMPDTQYF
TGCGCCAGCAGCCAGGGACAGGGAATGCCAGATACGCAGTATTTT
>TRBD2|TRBV6-1|TRBJ2-1|once
CASSGVLAGGDNEQFF
TGTGCCAGCAGTGGGGTTCTAGCGGGAGGGGACAATGAGCAGTTCTTC
>TRBD1|TRBV7-9|TRBJ2-1|-
CASSLDWGQIYNEQFF
TGTGCCAGCAGCCTAGACTGGGGACAGATCTACAATGAGCAGTTCTTC
>TRBD2|TRBV30|TRBJ2-5|-
CAWVGGAPRETQYF
TGTGCCTGGGTCGGGGGGGCGCCCCGAGAGACCCAGTACTTC
>TRBD1|TRBV27|TRBJ1-5|-
CASRRSGTGARGEPQHF
TGTGCCAGCAGACGTTCCGGGACAGGGGCTCGGGGTGAGCCCCAGCATTTT
>-|TRBV7-9|TRBJ2-5|-
CASRPLRREETQYF
TGTGCCAGCAGACCCCTTAGACGGGAAGAGACCCAGTACTTC
>TRBD1|TRBV27|TRBJ1-2|-
CASRGTGPNYGYTF
TGTGCCAGCAGGGGGACAGGACCTAACTATGGCTACACCTTC
>-|TRBV5-1|TRBJ2-5|-
CASSSNRVQETQYF
TGCGCCAGCAGCTCCAACAGGGTTCAAGAGACCCAGTACTTC
>TRBD1|TRBV30|TRBJ1-3|-
CAWTPQGVTGNTIYF
TGTGCCTGGACCCCACAGGGGGTAACTGGAAACACCATATATTTT
>TRBD1|TRBV19|TRBJ2-3|once
CASSKWTGGTDTQYF
TGTGCCAGTAGTAAGTGGACAGGGGGCACAGATACGCAGTATTTT
>TRBD2|TRBV4-1|TRBJ2-1|-
CASSQERSAGGEQFF
TGCGCCAGCAGCCAAGAACGTTCCGCGGGAGGGGAGCAGTTCTTC
>-|TRBV5-6|TRBJ1-2|-
CASSLYGGGPRYYGYTF
TGTGCCAGCAGCTTGTATGGGGGGGGCCCGCGCTACTATGGCTACACCTTC
>-|TRBV18|TRBJ1-3|-
CASSPLLAPGNTIYF
TGTGCCAGCTCACCACTTTTGGCCCCTGGAAACACCATATATTTT
>-|TRBV4-3|TRBJ1-4|-
CASSQEVSIGVTNEKLFF
TGCGCCAGCAGCCAAGAAGTGTCCATAGGGGTAACTAATGAAAAACTGTTTTTT
>-|TRBV6-5|TRBJ1-1|few
CASSYSRGHPNTEAFF
TGTGCCAGCAGTTACTCGAGGGGACACCCTAACACTGAAGCTTTCTTT
>-|TRBV7-9|TRBJ2-2|-
CASSVGGGRPNTGELFF
TGTGCCAGCAGCGTAGGAGGGGGCCGTCCGAACACCGGGGAGCTGTTTTTT
>TRBD2|TRBV9|TRBJ2-7|-
CASSKLAGGSYEQYF
TGTGCCAGCAGCAAACTAGCGGGGGGATCCTACGAGCAGTACTTC
>-|TRBV27|TRBJ1-5|-
CASSLTGYSNQPQHF
TGTGCCAGCAGTTTAACCGGTTATAGCAATCAGCCCCAGCATTTT
>TRBD1|TRBV5-4|TRBJ1-4|-
CASSLGQGNEKLFF
TGTGCCAGCAGCCTCGGACAGGGTAATGAAAAACTGTTTTTT
>-|TRBV6-5|TRBJ2-7|-
CASCSPRRRPYEQYF
TGTGCCAGCTGCTCCCCCCGCCGGCGGCCCTACGAGCAGTACTTC
>-|TRBV19|TRBJ1-5|-
CASSSWPGGGQPQHF
TGTGCCAGTAGTTCGTGGCCGGGAGGAGGTCAGCCCCAGCATTTT
>-|TRBV5-1|TRBJ2-1|-
CASSLAPGTGFNEQFF
TGCGCCAGCAGCTTGGCCCCCGGAACGGGGTTCAATGAGCAGTTCTTC
>-|TRBV19|TRBJ2-5|-
CASSTGVQETQYF
TGTGCCAGTAGTACAGGGGTCCAAGAGACCCAGTACTTC
>-|TRBV18|TRBJ2-5|-
CASSPTAPETQYF
TGTGCCAGCTCACCGACAGCCCCTGAGACCCAGTACTTC
>TRBD2|TRBV29-1|TRBJ2-2|-
CSVEREDSGELFF
TGCAGCGTTGAGCGGGAGGACTCCGGGGAGCTGTTTTTT
>-|TRBV10-3|TRBJ2-3|few
CAISFSQDTQYF
TGTGCCATCAGTTTCAGTCAAGATACGCAGTATTTT
>-|TRBV5-1|TRBJ1-5|-
CASSLSGAANQPQHF
TGCGCCAGCAGCTTGAGCGGTGCCGCTAATCAGCCCCAGCATTTT
>TRBD1|TRBV25-1|TRBJ2-7|-
CASSVPGQGYEQYF
TGTGCCAGCAGTGTTCCGGGACAGGGCTACGAGCAGTACTTC
>-|TRBV13|TRBJ2-1|few
CASSPQGGYNEQFF
TGTGCCAGCTCCCCGCAGGGGGGATACAATGAGCAGTTCTTC
>TRBD1|TRBV14|TRBJ1-1|-
CASSQTGGGAFF
TGTGCCAGCAGCCAGACAGGGGGAGGAGCTTTCTTT
>-|TRBV19|TRBJ2-1|-
CASRQAWNEQFF
TGTGCCTCCCGACAGGCTTGGAATGAGCAGTTCTTC
>-|TRBV19|TRBJ2-1|-
CASSIDLGRYNNEQFF
TGTGCCAGTAGTATCGACCTTGGGCGCTATAACAATGAGCAGTTCTTC
>-|TRBV19|TRBJ2-1|-
CASSIDAAVEQFF
TGTGCCAGTAGTATAGATGCAGCGGTGGAGCAGTTCTTC